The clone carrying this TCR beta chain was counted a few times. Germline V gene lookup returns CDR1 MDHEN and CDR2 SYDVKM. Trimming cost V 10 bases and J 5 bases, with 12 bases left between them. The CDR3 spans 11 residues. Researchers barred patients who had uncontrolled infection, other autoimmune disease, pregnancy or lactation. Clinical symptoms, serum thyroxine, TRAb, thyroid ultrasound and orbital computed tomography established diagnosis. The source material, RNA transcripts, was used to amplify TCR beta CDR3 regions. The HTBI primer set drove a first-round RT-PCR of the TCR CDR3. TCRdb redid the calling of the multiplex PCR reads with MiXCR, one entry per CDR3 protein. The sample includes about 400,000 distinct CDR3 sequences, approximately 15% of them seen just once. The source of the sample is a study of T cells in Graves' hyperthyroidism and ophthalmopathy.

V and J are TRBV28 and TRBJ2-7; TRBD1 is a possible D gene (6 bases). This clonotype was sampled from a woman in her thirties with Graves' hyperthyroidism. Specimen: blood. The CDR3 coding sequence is TGTGCCATTATGTACAGGGACGAGCAGTACTTC. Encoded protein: CAIMYRDEQYF.